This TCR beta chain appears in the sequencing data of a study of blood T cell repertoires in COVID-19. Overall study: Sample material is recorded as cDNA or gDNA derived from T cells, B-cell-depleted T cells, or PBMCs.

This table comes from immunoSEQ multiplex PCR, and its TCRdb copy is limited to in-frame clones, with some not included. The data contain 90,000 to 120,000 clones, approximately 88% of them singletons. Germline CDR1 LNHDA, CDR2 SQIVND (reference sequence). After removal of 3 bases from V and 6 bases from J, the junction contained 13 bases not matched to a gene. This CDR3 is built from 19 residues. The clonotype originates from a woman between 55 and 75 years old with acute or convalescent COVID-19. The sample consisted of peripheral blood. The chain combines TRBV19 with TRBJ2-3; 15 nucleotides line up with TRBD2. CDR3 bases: TGTGCCAGTAGTATGGAAGGGAACGGACTAGCGGGAGGGAGGGATACGCAGTATTTT. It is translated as CASSMEGNGLAGGRDTQYF.